These 30 T cell receptor beta chains share one sample of origin, sequenced in a study of blood T cell repertoires in COVID-19. Profiled with immunoSEQ multiplex PCR; TCRdb holds only in-frame clones, not every one. The table has about half a million clones, nearly 90% seen once. The sequenced material came from peripheral blood. The receptor source for this set is a man aged 18 to 29 with COVID-19, enrolled during active disease.

The chain couples TRBV7-9 to TRBJ2-1, with 11 positions matching TRBD2. The trim removed 7 bases at V and 7 bases at J, leaving 9 bases unmatched. This CDR3 spans 15 amino acids. CDR1 is SEHNR, CDR2 FQNEAQ, per germline (reference sequence). CDR3 sequence (DNA): TGTGCCAGCACTTATATAGCGGGGGGGAGAAATGAGCAGTTCTTC. Residues: CASTYIAGGRNEQFF.

The rearrangement links TRBV10-1 to TRBJ2-2; a weak D match, TRBD2 (7 bases). The V gene's germline CDR1 is WNHNN and CDR2 SYGVQD (reference sequence). The V gene lost 3 bases and the J gene lost 6 bases, with 11 bases spanning the gap. The CDR3 has 14 amino acids. CDR3 region: CASSDVGGPGELFF. The CDR3 DNA reads as TGCGCCAGCAGTGACGTGGGGGGGCCCGGGGAGCTGTTTTTT.

The rearrangement links TRBV9 to TRBJ1-4, with 7 nucleotides matching TRBD1. Unmatched junction bases numbered 6, after V lost 2 bases and J lost 2 bases. Germline CDR1 SGDLS, CDR2 YYNGEE. The CDR3 runs 16 residues. The CDR3 loop is CASSVGQLSTNEKLFF. In nucleotides, the CDR3 is TGTGCCAGCAGCGTGGGACAGCTCTCCACTAATGAAAAACTGTTTTTT.

V gene TRBV5-1 combines with J gene TRBJ2-7, with D perhaps TRBD2 (6 bases). The length of the CDR3 is 13 residues. Trimming took 4 bases from V and 6 from J, leaving 14 bases between them. Per germline, CDR1 SGHRS and CDR2 YFSETQ. CDR3 amino acids: CASSAGTGREQYF. The CDR3 region has the DNA TGCGCCAGCAGCGCGGGAACCGGCCGCGAGCAGTACTTC.

The chain carries TRBV5-6 and TRBJ1-2; D is perhaps TRBD1 (5 bases). Germline values: CDR1 SGHDT, CDR2 YYEEEE. This CDR3 region has 14 residues. V was clipped by 5 bases and J by 4 bases, with 15 bases between them. The CDR3 sequence: CASRGGTGVYGYTF. For the CDR3, the DNA is TGTGCCAGCAGGGGCGGGACGGGAGTCTATGGCTACACCTTC. The whole variable domain, remainder taken from reference TRBV5-6 and TRBJ1-2, is DAGVTQSPTHLIKTRGQQVTLRCSPKSGHDTVSWYQQALGQGPQFIFQYYEEEERQRGNFPDRFSGHQFPNYSSELNVNALLLGDSALYLCASRGGTGVYGYTFGSGTRLTVV.

The chain has TRBV6-5 and TRBJ1-2; D may be TRBD1 (5 bases). Germline CDR1 and CDR2: MNHEY and SVGAGI. The germline V and J ends were trimmed by 8 bases and 7 bases, with 23 bases remaining between them. The CDR3 loop spans 15 amino acids. The CDR3 here is CASSFSEQGDGGYTF. The CDR3 DNA follows: TGTGCCAGCTCTTTCTCGGAGCAGGGCGACGGTGGCTACACCTTC.

The chain has TRBV25-1 and TRBJ2-2; weak D call: TRBD2 (6 bases). Germline CDR1 and CDR2: MGHDK and SYGVNS. This CDR3 has 15 amino acids. V lost 4 bases, J lost 7 bases, and 16 bases lay in between. This chain's CDR3 is CASSVTAGLNGELFF. As DNA, the CDR3 is TGTGCCAGCAGTGTTACGGCGGGGCTGAACGGGGAGCTGTTTTTT.

The chain carries TRBV4-1 and TRBJ2-1; maybe TRBD1 (5 bases). This CDR3 has 13 residues. V was clipped by 6 bases and J by 9 bases, with 15 bases between them. CDR1 and CDR2 from the germline V gene are MGHRA and YSYEKL. CDR3 residues: CASRETARGEQFF. Here the CDR3 DNA reads TGCGCCAGCAGGGAGACCGCTAGGGGTGAGCAGTTCTTC.

A note on this clone: Relative to the germline gene, one junction end is altered; a read error may explain this. The rearrangement joins TRBV6-1 to TRBJ1-5; no firm D call. This CDR3 region has 13 residues. Per the germline V gene, CDR1 is MNHNS and CDR2 is SASEGT. The CDR3 DNA follows: TGTGCCAGCAGCGAAGGGTTGAGTCAGCCCCAGCATTTT. Encoded protein: CASSEGLSQPQHF.

The chain carries TRBV11-3 and TRBJ2-3, with TRBD2 as a possible D gene (6 bases). V lost 6 bases and J 2 bases, leaving 12 bases between the germline ends. Germline-derived CDR1 and CDR2 are SGHNT and YENEEA. The CDR3 spans 14 residues. CDR3 amino acids: CASSSLATTDTQYF. Written as DNA, the CDR3 is TGTGCCAGCAGTTCACTAGCAACCACAGATACGCAGTATTTT.

The CDR3 loop is CASRELAGSYNEQFF. DNA of the CDR3: TGTGCCAGCAGGGAACTAGCGGGATCCTACAATGAGCAGTTCTTC. The chain couples TRBV3-1 (or the pseudogene TRBV3-2) to TRBJ2-1; TRBD2 aligns across 10 bases. V was pared by 6 bases and J by 1 base, with 3 bases of the junction left unmatched. Germline V gene data show CDR1 as LGHDT and CDR2 as YNNKEL (reference sequence). The CDR3 has 15 amino acids.

The chain couples TRBV3-1 (or the pseudogene TRBV3-2) to TRBJ2-7; the match to TRBD2 covers 8 bases. Germline values: CDR1 LGHDT, CDR2 YNNKEL (reference sequence). V dropped 4 bases and J dropped 7; count of bases not matched to a gene: 3. This CDR3 is built from 12 residues. The DNA of the CDR3 is TGTGCCAGCAGCCTCGGGGGGGTGGAGCAGTACTTC. As protein: CASSLGGVEQYF.

This chain joins TRBV18 and TRBJ2-5; 7 nucleotides line up with TRBD2. CDR3 length: 13 residues. V shed 3 bases and J 5 bases; nucleotides not matched to a gene: 3. Germline V gene data show CDR1 as KGHSH and CDR2 as LQKENI. The CDR3 nucleotides are TGTGCCAGCTCACCCGGGGGGAGTGAGACCCAGTACTTC. Translation gives CASSPGGSETQYF.

A single count supports this clone. The rearrangement links TRBV5-4 to TRBJ2-2, with 11 bases fitting TRBD1. CDR3 length: 15 amino acids. CDR1 is SGHNT and CDR2 is YYREEE in the germline V gene (reference sequence). V shed 5 bases, J shed 9 bases, and the junction held 9 bases outside the gene matches. The CDR3 nucleotides read TGTGCCAGCAGTCTTGGACAGGGGGCGTCCAGGGAGCTGTTTTTT. Protein product: CASSLGQGASRELFF. Combining the CDR3 with reference TRBV5-4 and TRBJ2-2 gives the whole variable domain ETGVTQSPTHLIKTRGQQVTLRCSSQSGHNTVSWYQQALGQGPQFIFQYYREEENGRGNFPPRFSGLQFPNYSSELNVNALELDDSALYLCASSLGQGASRELFFGEGSRLTVL.

The J gene is TRBJ2-7, the V gene TRBV18; weak D call: TRBD2 (6 bases). The CDR3 extends over 13 amino acids. V lost 4 bases to trimming and J lost 6 bases, with 13 bases between them. The V gene's germline CDR1 is KGHSH and CDR2 LQKENI. CDR3 in DNA: TGTGCCAGCTCACTAGTCCAGGAGGGCGAGCAGTACTTC. Translating gives CASSLVQEGEQYF.

In DNA, the CDR3 is TGTGCCAGCAGTGTCAGGGGGGCGGTCGATGTCGGCTACACCTTC. Translating gives CASSVRGAVDVGYTF. This chain joins TRBV2 and TRBJ1-2, with 7 bases fitting TRBD1. The CDR3 is 15 residues long. CDR1 and CDR2 from the germline V gene are SNHLY and FYNNEI. Trimming removed 4 bases from V and 8 bases from J; junction bases left unmatched: 13.

For the CDR3, the DNA is TGTGCCAGCAGCAACAGGGGGCGCACAGATACGCAGTATTTT. This gives the protein CASSNRGRTDTQYF. J is TRBJ2-3 and V is TRBV5-4; 9 bases agree with TRBD1. There are 14 residues in the CDR3. V trimming: 4 bases; J trimming: 1 base; junction bases outside the gene matches: 1. Germline CDR1 is SGHNT and CDR2 is YYREEE (reference sequence).

V usage is TRBV15 and J usage is TRBJ1-2; tentatively, D is TRBD1 (6 bases). The CDR3 spans 16 residues. CDR1 and CDR2 (germline): LNHNV, YYDKDF (reference sequence). The V gene lost 0 bases and the J gene lost 8 bases, with 19 bases spanning the gap. The CDR3 spells CATSREGGANLLGYTF. CDR3 bases: TGTGCCACCAGCAGAGAAGGGGGGGCGAATTTACTCGGCTACACCTTC.

The chain couples TRBV2 to TRBJ2-2, with 10 bases fitting TRBD1. CDR3 length equals 14 residues. Per germline, CDR1 SNHLY and CDR2 FYNNEI. Trimming cost V 6 bases and J 8 bases; bases outside gene matches: 6. CDR3 bases: TGTGCCAGCAGCAGGACAGGGGGTTCTGGGGAGCTGTTTTTT. This sequence encodes CASSRTGGSGELFF.

V and J are TRBV7-6 and TRBJ2-3; D is perhaps TRBD2 (5 bases). This CDR3 has 16 amino acids. Germline V CDR1 and CDR2: SGHVS, FNYEAQ. The germline V and J ends were trimmed by 5 bases and 6 bases, with 21 bases remaining between them. CDR3 in amino acids: CASSPIYASRSDTQYF. Written as DNA, the CDR3 is TGTGCCAGCAGCCCCATTTATGCTAGCCGTTCGGATACGCAGTATTTT.

This sequence joins TRBV2 and TRBJ2-7; tentative D call: TRBD1 (7 bases). Germline CDR1 and CDR2: SNHLY and FYNNEI. Trimming shortened V by 6 bases and J by 0 bases, and 18 bases separated the two germline ends. This CDR3 comprises 16 residues. The CDR3 here is CASSLGGTANSYEQYF. As DNA, the CDR3 is TGTGCCAGCAGCTTAGGGGGGACAGCGAACTCCTACGAGCAGTACTTC.

The chain links TRBV12-2 to TRBJ1-5; the table's D gene call, TRBD1, was not cross checked with the DNA. TRBV12-2 is recorded as a pseudogene. CDR3 length: 18 residues. The CDR3 DNA follows: TGTGCAAGTCGCTTAGCAGCCGGGACAGGAATTAGCAATCAGCCCCAGCATTTT. Amino acid sequence: CASRLAAGTGISNQPQHF.

This rearrangement joins TRBV5-5 to TRBJ2-3, with D uncertain. Germline V gene data show CDR1 as SGHKS and CDR2 as YYEKEE (reference sequence). V was cut by 0 bases and J by 0 bases, with 2 bases left in between. CDR3 size: 13 residues. The CDR3, as DNA: TGTGCCAGCAGCTTGGCTAGCACAGATACGCAGTATTTT. The encoded protein is CASSLASTDTQYF.

The V and J genes are TRBV7-9 and TRBJ1-5; D gene unclear. CDR1 is SEHNR, CDR2 FQNEAQ, per germline (reference sequence). V gave up 7 bases and J gave up 4 bases, with 8 bases separating them. This CDR3 is 12 amino acids long. The CDR3 spells CASTSYNQPQHF. CDR3 bases: TGTGCCAGCACCTCTTATAATCAGCCCCAGCATTTT.

Turning to this clone: Other nucleotide sequences in the sample specify the same CDR3. The chain employs TRBV7-9 and TRBJ1-5; D ambiguous. The CDR3 spans 15 residues. Between the trimmed V and J ends, which lost 1 base and 1 base, there was a span of 8 bases. Germline V lookup: CDR1 SEHNR, CDR2 FQNEAQ (reference sequence). The CDR3 reads CASSLEGGSNQPQHF. As DNA, the CDR3 is TGTGCCAGCAGCTTAGAAGGAGGGAGCAATCAGCCCCAGCATTTT.

The chain uses TRBV6-1 and TRBJ2-1; TRBD2 aligns across 8 bases. V trimming: 1 base; J trimming: 4 bases; junction bases outside the gene matches: 3. The CDR3 has 15 amino acids. Germline V CDR1 and CDR2: MNHNS, SASEGT. The CDR3 DNA is TGTGCCAGCAGTGAAGTTAGCGGGGCGTACAATGAGCAGTTCTTC. Protein sequence: CASSEVSGAYNEQFF.

The chain joins TRBV12-3 or TRBV12-4 to TRBJ1-1; maybe TRBD1 (5 bases). The V end lost 6 bases, the J end lost 4 bases, and 12 bases lay between the germline ends. This CDR3 is 13 amino acids long. The CDR3 sequence is CASRAREGTEAFF. CDR3 nucleotide sequence: TGTGCCAGCAGAGCCAGGGAGGGCACTGAAGCTTTCTTT.

The chain joins TRBV9 to TRBJ2-7; D possibly corresponds to TRBD2 (5 bases). Trimming cost V 3 bases and J 3 bases, with 10 bases left between them. Germline CDR1 SGDLS, CDR2 YYNGEE. The CDR3 length is 13 residues. Here the CDR3 reads CASSETGIYEQYF. CDR3 nucleotide sequence: TGTGCCAGCAGCGAAACGGGGATCTACGAGCAGTACTTC.

This clone appeared once. V usage is TRBV9 and J usage is TRBJ2-3; 10 positions match TRBD1. J lost 3 bases, V lost 5 bases, and 3 bases had no gene match. The CDR3 has 14 residues. Germline V lookup: CDR1 SGDLS, CDR2 YYNGEE. DNA of the CDR3: TGTGCCAGCAGACAGGGACAGGGGACAGATACGCAGTATTTT. Translated, it gives CASRQGQGTDTQYF.

Note on this clone: Other DNA sequences in the same sample also yield this CDR3. The chain combines TRBV27 with TRBJ2-7, with TRBD1 matching over 7 bases. The V and J ends lost 2 bases and 2 bases, in that order; junction bases with no gene match: 0. Germline CDR1 MNHEY, CDR2 SMNVEV (reference sequence). The CDR3 is 13 residues long. The CDR3 loop reads CASSLRGPYEQYF. For the CDR3, the DNA is TGTGCCAGCAGTTTAAGGGGGCCCTACGAGCAGTACTTC.